These T cell receptor beta chains were read from a single sample in a study of CD8+ T cells in alopecia areata. Profiling relied on immunoSEQ multiplex PCR, and the TCRdb table lists in-frame clones only, not all of them. This table holds some 56,000 clones, roughly 96% found once. Sequences were derived from CD8+ T cells sorted from blood, sampled at week 0. These receptors came from a human donor with alopecia areata. The CDR3 runs from the conserved cysteine through the conserved F or W. The D gene is left open where the match is weak. Expanded clones get a size class; other rows say once, few or many, or leave the size out.

J: TRBJ2-7; D: .; V: TRBV27; size: .; DNA: TGTGCCAGCAGCTCGGACTCCCTGGAGCAGTACTTC; CDR3: CASSSDSLEQYF
J: TRBJ1-4; D: .; V: TRBV29-1; size: .; DNA: TGCAGCGTTGATGATGGCCAACTGTTTTTT; CDR3: CSVDDGQLFF
J: TRBJ2-5; D: .; V: TRBV7-9; size: .; DNA: TGTGCCAGCAGGATGGACCCGTATAGGGAGACCCAGTACTTC; CDR3: CASRMDPYRETQYF
J: TRBJ2-7; D: .; V: TRBV5-1; size: .; DNA: TGCGCCAGCAGCTTGGGTGGTATGGAAGGCTACGAGCAGTACTTC; CDR3: CASSLGGMEGYEQYF
J: TRBJ2-7; D: .; V: TRBV7-2; size: .; DNA: TGTGCCAGCAGTCGAAAAGGGGCCACCAGAGAGCAGTACTTC; CDR3: CASSRKGATREQYF
J: TRBJ2-1; D: TRBD2; V: TRBV9; size: .; DNA: TGTGCCAGCAGCGAGGGGAGAGCGGGGGACTACAATGAGCAGTTCTTC; CDR3: CASSEGRAGDYNEQFF
J: TRBJ2-3; D: TRBD2; V: TRBV7-2; size: .; DNA: TGTGCCAGCAGCTTAGTAGCGGGGGGGATATATAGCACAGATACGCAGTATTTT; CDR3: CASSLVAGGIYSTDTQYF
J: TRBJ2-1; D: .; V: TRBV6-5; size: large; DNA: TGTGCCAGCAGCCCGGGACAAAACTCCTACAATGAGCAGTTCTTC; CDR3: CASSPGQNSYNEQFF
J: TRBJ2-7; D: .; V: TRBV4-2; size: .; DNA: TGTGCCAGCAGCCAAGATTTAGGGGCACAGGATTACGAGCAGTACTTC; CDR3: CASSQDLGAQDYEQYF
J: TRBJ2-3; D: .; V: TRBV11-3; size: once; DNA: TGTGCCAGCAGCCCGCCGACCTCGAGCCCGGCAGATACGCAGTATTTT; CDR3: CASSPPTSSPADTQYF
J: TRBJ2-7; D: TRBD1; V: TRBV11-1; size: once; DNA: TGTGCCAGCAGCCCCGACAGGGGATACGAGCAGTACTTC; CDR3: CASSPDRGYEQYF
J: TRBJ1-4; D: .; V: TRBV30; size: .; DNA: TGTGCCTGGAGTGGGACAGTTAATGAAAAACTGTTTTTT; CDR3: CAWSGTVNEKLFF
J: TRBJ2-7; D: TRBD1; V: TRBV7-2; size: .; DNA: TGTGCCAGCAGCTTCCTGACAGGGGACGAGCAGTACTTC; CDR3: CASSFLTGDEQYF
J: TRBJ2-7; D: .; V: TRBV29-1; size: .; DNA: TGCAGCGTTGAAGGGGGTAGCCAAGGCGAGCAGTACTTC; CDR3: CSVEGGSQGEQYF
J: TRBJ2-7; D: TRBD1; V: TRBV7-2; size: .; DNA: TGTGCCAGCAGCGAGACAGGGGGGAAATACGAGCAGTACTTC; CDR3: CASSETGGKYEQYF
J: TRBJ2-5; D: TRBD2; V: TRBV6-6; size: .; DNA: TGTGCCAGCAGTTACTTACCGGCGGGGGACCAAGAGACCCAGTACTTC; CDR3: CASSYLPAGDQETQYF
J: TRBJ2-6; D: .; V: TRBV4-3; size: .; DNA: TGCGCCAGCAGCCTGGGCGGTGGCTTACCTGGGGCCAACGTCCTGACTTTC; CDR3: CASSLGGGLPGANVLTF
J: TRBJ2-2; D: .; V: TRBV6-5; size: .; DNA: TGTGCCAGCAGTTTGGGAATAGCCGGGGAGCTGTTTTTT; CDR3: CASSLGIAGELFF
J: TRBJ1-1; D: TRBD1; V: TRBV11-1; size: .; DNA: TGTGCCAGCAGCCCGGACAGGGGCTTAGGGGACACTGAAGCTTTCTTT; CDR3: CASSPDRGLGDTEAFF
J: TRBJ1-2; D: .; V: TRBV7-2; size: .; DNA: TGTGCCAGCAGCTTAGTGTCGGGCCGCCCTACCGATGGCTACACCTTC; CDR3: CASSLVSGRPTDGYTF
J: TRBJ2-2; D: .; V: TRBV7-9; size: .; DNA: TGTGCCAGCAGCTTAACTAAGCGCGAGCGCACCGGGGAGCTGTTTTTT; CDR3: CASSLTKRERTGELFF
J: TRBJ2-2; D: TRBD1; V: TRBV15; size: .; DNA: TGTGCCACCAGCAGTTACCGGGACAGGGCTAACACCGGGGAGCTGTTTTTT; CDR3: CATSSYRDRANTGELFF
J: TRBJ2-1; D: .; V: TRBV13; size: .; DNA: TGTGCCAGCAGCTTAAACTTGTGGGGCTCCGGGGGTGAGCAGTTCTTC; CDR3: CASSLNLWGSGGEQFF
J: TRBJ1-4; D: .; V: TRBV25-1; size: once; DNA: TGTGCCAGCAGTGAAGGGCAGGGGAGGGAAAAACTGTTTTTT; CDR3: CASSEGQGREKLFF
J: TRBJ2-1; D: .; V: TRBV4-3; size: .; DNA: TGCGCCAGCAGCCAAGGTCTGTCTGGTGAGCAGTTCTTC; CDR3: CASSQGLSGEQFF
J: TRBJ2-3; D: TRBD2; V: TRBV4-1; size: .; DNA: TGCGCCAGCAGCCATCAGTCCGGGACTAGCGGGGGAGGCACAGATACGCAGTATTTT; CDR3: CASSHQSGTSGGGTDTQYF
J: TRBJ2-1; D: .; V: TRBV27; size: once; DNA: TGTGCCAGCAGTTTCCTCCGACAGGACAATGAGCAGTTCTTC; CDR3: CASSFLRQDNEQFF
J: TRBJ2-7; D: TRBD1; V: TRBV30; size: .; DNA: TGTGCCTGGGTGGACGCCGGGACAGGGGATTGCGAGCAGTACTTC; CDR3: CAWVDAGTGDCEQYF
J: TRBJ1-1; D: TRBD1; V: TRBV7-6; size: .; DNA: TGTGCCAGCAGCCACCCCAGGGGGCAGAACACTGAAGCTTTCTTT; CDR3: CASSHPRGQNTEAFF
J: TRBJ2-2; D: .; V: TRBV4-1; size: .; DNA: TGCGCCAGCAGCCAAGTCGTGAACACCGGGGAGCTGTTTTTT; CDR3: CASSQVVNTGELFF
J: TRBJ2-7; D: TRBD2; V: TRBV6-5; size: .; DNA: TGTGCCAGCAGTTATAGCGGGGGGCCGGGGTACGAGCAGTACTTC; CDR3: CASSYSGGPGYEQYF
J: TRBJ2-4; D: .; V: TRBV7-9; size: .; DNA: TGTGCCAGCAGCGAAGGGGAAAACATTCAGTACTTC; CDR3: CASSEGENIQYF
J: TRBJ2-7; D: .; V: TRBV19; size: once; DNA: TGTGCCAGTAGTATAGAGGACTCCTACGAGCAGTACTTC; CDR3: CASSIEDSYEQYF
J: TRBJ2-1; D: TRBD2; V: TRBV4-2; size: .; DNA: TGTGCCAGCAGCCAACTAAGACTAGCGGGGAATGAGCAGTTCTTC; CDR3: CASSQLRLAGNEQFF
J: TRBJ2-7; D: TRBD1; V: TRBV10-3; size: .; DNA: TGTGCCATCAGTGAGAGGGGGCCCTACGAGCAGTACTTC; CDR3: CAISERGPYEQYF
J: TRBJ1-5; D: .; V: TRBV7-1; size: .; DNA: TGTGCCAGCAGCTTAGGGGCAGGCCAGCCCCAGCATTTT; CDR3: CASSLGAGQPQHF
J: TRBJ2-1; D: TRBD2; V: TRBV2; size: .; DNA: TGTGCCAGCAGTGGATCGGGGACTAGCGGGGGGCTAGACAATGAGCAGTTCTTC; CDR3: CASSGSGTSGGLDNEQFF
J: TRBJ1-2; D: .; V: TRBV29-1; size: .; DNA: TGCAGCGTGACAGGATCTAACTATGGCTACACCTTC; CDR3: CSVTGSNYGYTF
J: TRBJ1-1; D: TRBD1; V: TRBV5-4; size: .; DNA: TGTGCCAGCAGCTTCACAGGGGGGATTCTGAACACTGAAGCTTTCTTT; CDR3: CASSFTGGILNTEAFF
J: TRBJ2-5; D: .; V: TRBV4-1; size: .; DNA: TGCGCCAGCAGCCGTACCCCGCAAGAGACCCAGTACTTC; CDR3: CASSRTPQETQYF
J: TRBJ2-7; D: .; V: TRBV29-1; size: .; DNA: TGCAGCGTCTACCTTGGGGGGCTGGACTACGAGCAGTACTTC; CDR3: CSVYLGGLDYEQYF
J: TRBJ2-7; D: .; V: TRBV2; size: .; DNA: TGTGCCAGCAGTGTTCGGCTAGTCGGTTACGAGCAGTACTTC; CDR3: CASSVRLVGYEQYF
J: TRBJ2-7; D: .; V: TRBV7-9; size: .; DNA: TGTGCCAGCAGCCCAAGTAGGGGTATGGGCTACGAGCAGTACTTC; CDR3: CASSPSRGMGYEQYF
J: TRBJ2-7; D: .; V: TRBV7-2; size: .; DNA: TGTGCCAGCAGCTCTTCGGGGGGCCACTACGAGCAGTACTTC; CDR3: CASSSSGGHYEQYF
J: TRBJ2-7; D: .; V: TRBV29-1; size: .; DNA: TGCAGCGTTGAAGTCTCCCGCTACGAGCAGTACTTC; CDR3: CSVEVSRYEQYF
J: TRBJ2-5; D: .; V: TRBV4-2; size: .; DNA: TGTGCCAGCAGCCCGCAAGTCGAGGAACTCCTTGGGACCCAGTACTTC; CDR3: CASSPQVEELLGTQYF
J: TRBJ2-3; D: TRBD2; V: TRBV7-9; size: .; DNA: TGTGCCAGCAGCCGGACTAGCGGGGGGGCCAAAGATACGCAGTATTTT; CDR3: CASSRTSGGAKDTQYF
J: TRBJ2-1; D: TRBD2; V: TRBV4-1; size: .; DNA: TGCGCCAGCAGCCAGGGGGAGGGCGGGAATGAGCAGTTCTTC; CDR3: CASSQGEGGNEQFF
J: TRBJ1-1; D: .; V: TRBV7-8; size: .; DNA: TGTGCCAGCAGCTCGGGGTCCGGGACTATTAACACTGAAGCTTTCTTT; CDR3: CASSSGSGTINTEAFF